A selection of T cell receptor beta chains follows, all from one sample in a study of siplizumab effects on memory and regulatory T cells. Clones were read by immunoSEQ multiplex PCR, and TCRdb kept only the in-frame ones, dropping some. The sample lists under 95,000 clones, 94% seen once, with less than 0.4% in the top ten. The sample taken for sequencing was non-Treg CD4+ T cells sorted from blood. The receptors originated from a human donor in good health. Each CDR3 is given with its conserved first and last residue. The D gene is left open where the match is weak. A row's size may be missing; if present it is once, few, many or a size class.

j_gene,v_gene,d_gene,abundance,CDR3nt,CDR3aa
TRBJ1-1,TRBV19,-,-,TGTGCCAGTAGGGGGATGACAGCCAAGAACACTGAAGCTTTCTTT,CASRGMTAKNTEAFF
TRBJ2-1,TRBV11-3,-,-,TGTGCCAGCAGCTGCGCGCCCCGGTCTAGTTGGGATGAGCAGTTCTTC,CASSCAPRSSWDEQFF
TRBJ2-5,TRBV11-2,-,once,TGTGCCAGCAGCTGGTACCAAGAGACCCAGTACTTC,CASSWYQETQYF
TRBJ2-5,TRBV2,TRBD2,-,TGTGCCAGTACCCAAAACTCTGGACTAGAGGGGGAGACCCAGTACTTC,CASTQNSGLEGETQYF
TRBJ1-2,TRBV7-3,-,-,TGTGCCAGCAGCCCCGGGGGCCTTGGGCGCTACACCTTC,CASSPGGLGRYTF
TRBJ1-3,TRBV9,TRBD1,-,TGTGCCAGCAGCGTGGACAGGGCCATTGGAAACACCATATATTTT,CASSVDRAIGNTIYF
TRBJ2-7,TRBV30,-,-,TGTGCCTGGAGTGCTCAGGGGAAGCAGTACTTC,CAWSAQGKQYF
TRBJ2-3,TRBV7-9,TRBD1,-,TGTGCCAGCAGGATAGAGGGGGCCGGTGATACGCAGTATTTT,CASRIEGAGDTQYF
TRBJ2-3,TRBV30,TRBD2,-,TGTGCCTGGAGTGGGACTAGTCAGCGCACAGATACGCAGTATTTT,CAWSGTSQRTDTQYF
TRBJ2-3,TRBV5-1,TRBD2,-,TGCGCCAGCAGCTTGGCCGGGGGGTCCACAGATACGCAGTATTTT,CASSLAGGSTDTQYF
TRBJ1-4,TRBV10-2,-,-,TGCGCCAGCAGTGAGTCTGCCAGCCCCAGGTCAGGAAAACTGTTTTTT,CASSESASPRSGKLFF
TRBJ1-2,TRBV7-8,-,once,TGTGCCAGCAGCTTTGGCAGGGGTAACTATGGCTACACCTTC,CASSFGRGNYGYTF
TRBJ2-5,TRBV30,-,-,TGTGCCTGGAGTGCCCCAGGGGAGACCCAGTACTTC,CAWSAPGETQYF
TRBJ2-5,TRBV19,TRBD1,-,TGTGCCAGTAGTATACGGGACAGACCTGGGGAGACCCAGTACTTC,CASSIRDRPGETQYF
TRBJ1-6,TRBV19,-,-,TGTGCCAGTAGTCTTCCGGGACAAAATAATTCACCCCTCCACTTT,CASSLPGQNNSPLHF
TRBJ1-1,TRBV19,TRBD1,once,TGTGCCAGTTCAGGTGGACAGGCAGGGAACACTGAAGCTTTCTTT,CASSGGQAGNTEAFF
TRBJ2-1,TRBV18,TRBD2,-,TGTGCCAGCTCACCACGGGCTAGCGGGAACTACAATGAGCAGTTCTTC,CASSPRASGNYNEQFF
TRBJ2-1,TRBV25-1,TRBD2,-,TGTGCCAGCAGTGAGGCGGTAGCGGGAGGGGATGAGCAGTTCTTC,CASSEAVAGGDEQFF
TRBJ2-3,TRBV4-2,TRBD2,-,TGTGCCAGCAGCCAAGGCGGGGGGACCCCGGGGACGCAGTATTTT,CASSQGGGTPGTQYF
TRBJ2-1,TRBV23-1,-,-,TGCGCCAGCAGTCAAAAGGATCGGAGCTCCTACAATGAGCAGTTCTTC,CASSQKDRSSYNEQFF
TRBJ1-5,TRBV18,-,-,TGTGCCAGCTCACCAGGGGCTCACTCGCCGGGATATCAGCCCCAGCATTTT,CASSPGAHSPGYQPQHF
TRBJ2-7,TRBV11-1,TRBD1,-,TGTGCCAGCAGCCTCGAGGGACAGGGTAGACACGAGCAGTACTTC,CASSLEGQGRHEQYF
TRBJ2-7,TRBV6-6,TRBD2,-,TGTGCCAGCAGTTTTCTAGCGGGGACCTACGAGCAGTACTTC,CASSFLAGTYEQYF
TRBJ1-6,TRBV6-5,-,-,TGTGCCAGCAGTTACACCGGACAGTATAATTCACCCCTCCACTTT,CASSYTGQYNSPLHF
TRBJ2-7,TRBV11-2,-,-,TGTGCCAGCAGCTCAACCTCCTCCATCTACGAGCAGTACTTC,CASSSTSSIYEQYF
TRBJ1-5,TRBV30,-,-,TGTGCCTGGAGTTTGGGGGGGGCCAATCAGCCCCAGCATTTT,CAWSLGGANQPQHF
TRBJ2-7,TRBV5-5,-,-,TGTGCCAGCAGTTCCGGGACTCTGAGGGGCGAGCAGTACTTC,CASSSGTLRGEQYF
TRBJ2-5,TRBV29-1,-,once,TGCAGCGTTGAAGGGTCAGGGTGGGAGACCCAGTACTTC,CSVEGSGWETQYF
TRBJ2-1,TRBV7-3,TRBD2,-,TGTGCCAGCAGCACAAGACTAGCGGGAAGAGACAATGAGCAGTTCTTC,CASSTRLAGRDNEQFF
TRBJ1-1,TRBV10-3,TRBD1,-,TGTGCCATTCGGGACAGGGGCGAGAACACTGAAGCTTTCTTT,CAIRDRGENTEAFF
TRBJ2-3,TRBV10-2,-,-,TGCGCCAGCCTCTTCACAGATACGCAGTATTTT,CASLFTDTQYF
TRBJ2-5,TRBV11-2,TRBD2,-,TGTGCCAGCAGCACAGGGACTAGCGGGGGAGAGACCCAGTACTTC,CASSTGTSGGETQYF
TRBJ1-2,TRBV12-1,-,-,TGTGCCAGCAGTACTACAGGGTTTCACTATGGCTACACCTTC,CASSTTGFHYGYTF
TRBJ2-1,TRBV5-6,-,-,TGTGCCAGCATTCTCCTAGGAAATGAGCAGTTCTTC,CASILLGNEQFF
TRBJ2-3,TRBV6-5,TRBD2,-,TGTGCCAGCAGTTACTGGCTAGCGGGGGTAGATACGCAGTATTTT,CASSYWLAGVDTQYF
TRBJ2-3,TRBV7-9,TRBD1,-,TGTGCCAGCAGCCTGGGACAGGGGATCACAGATACGCAGTATTTT,CASSLGQGITDTQYF
TRBJ2-7,TRBV27,-,-,TGTGCCAGCAAGGGGACGTATCTCGAGCAGTACTTC,CASKGTYLEQYF
TRBJ2-1,TRBV19,-,-,TGTGCCAGCCACCCAGGACAGAGATACAATGAGCAGTTCTTC,CASHPGQRYNEQFF
TRBJ1-4,TRBV18,-,-,TGTGCCAGCTCACTCTCCACGTTGGGGACTAATGAAAAACTGTTTTTT,CASSLSTLGTNEKLFF
TRBJ2-7,TRBV4-1,TRBD1,-,TGCGCCAGCAGCCAAGGGACAGGGTTAGCCGAGCAGTACTTC,CASSQGTGLAEQYF
TRBJ1-3,TRBV18,TRBD1,-,TGTGCCAGCTCACACGGGACAGGGAGTGGAAACACCATATATTTT,CASSHGTGSGNTIYF
TRBJ1-2,TRBV13,TRBD1,-,TGTGCCAGCAGCTTAGGACAGGGGGAGATAACTGGCTACACCTTC,CASSLGQGEITGYTF
TRBJ2-5,TRBV7-3,-,-,TGTGCCAGCAGCTCAGGACGGCAAGAGACCCAGTACTTC,CASSSGRQETQYF
TRBJ1-1,TRBV28,-,-,TGTGCCAGCAGCGGGGGTTTGAACACTGAAGCTTTCTTT,CASSGGLNTEAFF
TRBJ2-3,TRBV19,TRBD1,-,TGTGCCAGTAGTCCCCGCCGACAGGGTACAGATACGCAGTATTTT,CASSPRRQGTDTQYF
TRBJ2-7,TRBV18,-,-,TGTGCCAGCTCATCAACAACTACAGGGCCCGAGCAGTACTTC,CASSSTTTGPEQYF
TRBJ2-1,TRBV7-8,TRBD2,-,TGTGCCAGCAGCTTAGAGGATAGCGGGAGTTACAATGAGCAGTTCTTC,CASSLEDSGSYNEQFF
TRBJ2-3,TRBV6-1,TRBD1,once,TGTGCCAGCACTGCGACAGGGGCTTTTGATACGCAGTATTTT,CASTATGAFDTQYF
TRBJ2-3,TRBV9,TRBD2,once,TGTGCCAGCAGCGTGAAGGGAGGGGCAGATACGCAGTATTTT,CASSVKGGADTQYF
TRBJ1-4,TRBV4-1,-,-,TGCGCCAGCAGCCAAGAAGGGTTTGAAAAACTGTTTTTT,CASSQEGFEKLFF
TRBJ1-1,TRBV19,-,-,TGTGCCAGTAGTATAGATAAAAGAGGGAAGACTGAAGCTTTCTTT,CASSIDKRGKTEAFF
TRBJ2-1,TRBV4-1,-,once,TGCGCCAGCAGCCAAGATAGTAGGACTACCTTTAGCAATGAGCAGTTCTTC,CASSQDSRTTFSNEQFF
TRBJ2-3,TRBV18,-,-,TGTGCCAGCTCACCCTCGGCTGTTGATTTCACAGATACGCAGTATTTT,CASSPSAVDFTDTQYF
TRBJ2-5,TRBV30,-,-,TGTGCCTGGACAAGGGACTTACTAGAGACCCAGTACTTC,CAWTRDLLETQYF
TRBJ2-1,TRBV27,-,-,TGTGCCAGCAGTTTATTTCGGGGGGCCCCCTCCTACAATGAGCAGTTCTTC,CASSLFRGAPSYNEQFF
TRBJ1-1,TRBV5-6,-,-,TGTGCCAGCAGCTTGGAAGGCACTGAAGCTTTCTTT,CASSLEGTEAFF
TRBJ2-7,TRBV5-4,-,-,TGTGCCAGCAGCTTGCAGGCCTCCTACGAGCAGTACTTC,CASSLQASYEQYF
TRBJ2-2,TRBV9,TRBD1,-,TGTGCCAGCAGCGTACACGCGGACAGGGTTAGAACCGGGGAGCTGTTTTTT,CASSVHADRVRTGELFF
TRBJ2-7,TRBV2,-,-,TGTGCCAGCAGTCCTTCAGCCTGGACAGACTACGAGCAGTACTTC,CASSPSAWTDYEQYF